This T cell receptor beta chain was profiled in a study of T cells after yellow fever vaccination. TCRdb redid the calling of the 5' RACE reads with MiXCR, one entry per CDR3 protein. Of almost 600,000 distinct CDR3 sequences listed, roughly 12% are singletons. The germline V gene has CDR1 MNHEY and CDR2 SVGEGT. The CDR3 has 14 residues. With 6 bases clipped from V and 9 bases from J, the junction kept 12 bases outside the gene matches. As to this clonotype: Its antigen remains unidentified.

Broader study findings: Booster samples showed a return of most primary-vaccination clones (approximately 95% CD4, 88% CD8).

Sequencing was performed on PBMCs, taken on the day of the yellow fever booster vaccination. The TCR was taken from a man in his thirties or forties who received the YFV17D yellow fever vaccine. The chain combines TRBV6-2 or TRBV6-3 with TRBJ2-7, with 9 bases identical to TRBD1. The CDR3 bases are TGTGCCAGCAGGTCCGGGACAGGGTCCGTGGGGCAGTACTTC. This gives the protein CASRSGTGSVGQYF.